There are a few counts of the clone carrying this T cell receptor (beta chain). Using immunoSEQ multiplex PCR, the repertoire was profiled, and TCRdb retains in-frame clones only, with some absent. The sample comprises about 490,000 clones, 70% to 85% of which are singletons, and approximately 12% rests with the top ten. With V trimmed by 3 bases and J by 5 bases, 1 base remained unmatched. The CDR3 is 15 residues long. CDR1 is SEHNR, CDR2 FQNEAQ, per germline (reference sequence). These data originate in a study of shared clonotypes between healthy human individuals. Sequencing input: PBMCs. V gene TRBV7-9 combines with J gene TRBJ2-3; the match to TRBD2 covers 14 bases. This receptor was identified in a woman in her thirties or forties in good health. Some clones in this sample may be carry-over from other donors' samples. The CDR3, as DNA: TGTGCCAGCAGCTTGGGACTAGCGGGGGAAGATACGCAGTATTTT. Translation: CASSLGLAGEDTQYF.